Below are 16 T cell receptor beta chains sequenced from a single sample in a study of cytomegalovirus exposure and HLA in healthy donors. Amplification used 60 Vbeta primers and 13 Jbeta primers. Measured with immunoSEQ multiplex PCR; TCRdb has only the in-frame clones, and not every one. The sample contains 90,000 to 130,000 clones, 55% to 75% of which appear only once. The sequencing sample was made of PBMCs. These receptors all come from a man aged 25 to 40 in good health and CMV-seropositive.

The table lists this clone with a few counts. The V gene is TRBV27, the J gene TRBJ1-1; D is unresolved. The CDR3 length is 14 residues. The V end was cut by 8 bases, the J end by 0 bases, with 13 bases between. Germline CDR1 is MNHEY and CDR2 is SMNVEV (reference sequence). The CDR3 loop reads CASRTAEMNTEAFF. CDR3 DNA: TGTGCCAGCCGAACAGCGGAGATGAACACTGAAGCTTTCTTT.

The chain uses TRBV11-2 and TRBJ2-1; D call uncertain. Germline CDR1 is SGHAT and CDR2 is FQNNGV. V was cut by 7 bases and J by 6 bases, with 10 bases left in between. The CDR3 has 12 residues. CDR3 residues: CASTFSGNEQFF. CDR3 DNA sequence: TGTGCCAGCACCTTCTCCGGCAATGAGCAGTTCTTC.

The chain uses TRBV5-1 and TRBJ2-1; D not resolved. V lost 3 bases and J 4 bases, leaving 8 bases between the germline ends. The CDR3 totals 13 residues. Looked up from germline, CDR1 is SGHRS and CDR2 is YFSETQ. CDR3 DNA sequence: TGCGCCAGCAGCTCCTTTTTATACAATGAGCAGTTCTTC. Its translation is CASSSFLYNEQFF.

The rearrangement joins TRBV19 to TRBJ1-1, with TRBD1 matching over 9 bases. Germline trimming cut 4 bases from V and 6 bases from J; bases unmatched to any gene: 6. CDR1 and CDR2 (germline): LNHDA, SQIVND (reference sequence). The CDR3 has 14 residues. CDR3 nucleotide sequence: TGTGCCAGTAGTACGGGACAGGGTACGTCTGAAGCTTTCTTT. This gives the protein CASSTGQGTSEAFF. Full variable domain (missing parts from reference TRBV19 and TRBJ1-1): DGGITQSPKYLFRKEGQNVTLSCEQNLNHDAMYWYRQDPGQGLRLIYYSQIVNDFQKGDIAEGYSVSREKKESFPLTVTSAQKNPTAFYLCASSTGQGTSEAFFGQGTRLTVV.

The table lists this clone with a few counts. V is TRBV29-1 and J is TRBJ1-2, with TRBD1 as a possible D gene (5 bases). With 4 bases removed from V and 4 bases from J, the gap between germline ends came to 19 bases. The CDR3 runs 15 residues. Germline CDR1 SQVTM, CDR2 ANQGSEA. CDR3 sequence (DNA): TGCAGCGTTGCCCAATATGCAGGGTTGGGCTATGGCTACACCTTC. This translates into CSVAQYAGLGYGYTF.

The chain has TRBV5-1 and TRBJ2-3; D call uncertain. The germline gives CDR1 SGHRS, CDR2 YFSETQ. The CDR3 is 14 amino acids. V lost 6 bases and J 5 bases, leaving 16 bases between the germline ends. The CDR3 spells CASTFSGLGDTQYF. In DNA, the CDR3 is TGCGCCAGCACCTTCAGTGGGCTGGGAGATACGCAGTATTTT.

This chain connects TRBV6-1 to TRBJ2-2; no firm D call. V gave up 6 bases and J gave up 5 bases, with 13 bases separating them. Per germline, CDR1 MNHNS and CDR2 SASEGT. The CDR3 contains 14 residues. CDR3 nucleotide sequence: TGTGCCAGCAGCCCCCATCCTGAGACCGGGGAGCTGTTTTTT. Residues: CASSPHPETGELFF.

The J gene is TRBJ2-1, the V gene TRBV12-5; TRBD1 matches 11 bases. Germline loops: CDR1 LGHNT, CDR2 FRNRAP. V was clipped by 3 bases and J by 0 bases; unmatched bases: 10. This CDR3 has 19 residues. CDR3 sequence reads: CASGFLGTGGSISYNEQFF. For the CDR3, the DNA is TGTGCTAGTGGTTTTTTAGGGACAGGGGGTTCGATCTCCTACAATGAGCAGTTCTTC.

This chain connects TRBV6-5 to TRBJ1-1, with D uncertain. This CDR3 region has 14 residues. CDR1 MNHEY and CDR2 SVGAGI come from the germline V gene. Trimming pared 2 bases from V and 0 bases from J, leaving 7 bases between. This CDR3 reads CASSYGRLNTEAFF. In nucleotides, the CDR3 is TGTGCCAGCAGTTACGGCAGATTGAACACTGAAGCTTTCTTT.

The chain is built from TRBV2 and TRBJ1-2; 8 bases agree with TRBD1. The germline CDR1 and CDR2 sequences are SNHLY and FYNNEI. This CDR3 is built from 12 residues. V lost 5 bases, J lost 10 bases, and 6 bases stayed unmatched. CDR3 nucleotides: TGTGCCAGCAGTTTTGACAGGGGAGACTACACCTTC. Protein product: CASSFDRGDYTF.

There are a few counts of this clone. CDR3 loop: CASSSPGIEQFF. CDR3 nucleotide sequence: TGTGCCAGCAGCTCCCCGGGGATTGAGCAGTTCTTC. The gene calls are TRBV5-4 and TRBJ2-1, with D perhaps matching TRBD2 (5 bases). Germline V lookup: CDR1 SGHNT, CDR2 YYREEE (reference sequence). The CDR3 has 12 amino acids. The ends were cut back, 3 bases at V and 9 bases at J, with 10 bases in the middle.

This chain connects TRBV21-1 to TRBJ1-5. TRBV21-1 is listed as a pseudogene. There are 15 residues in the CDR3. The CDR3: CASSKGGLVDQPQHF. The CDR3, as DNA: TGTGCCAGCAGCAAAGGAGGTCTGGTCGATCAGCCCCAGCATTTT.

The chain employs TRBV6-5 and TRBJ2-2; D gene uncertain. This CDR3 contains 13 residues. In germline, CDR1 is MNHEY, CDR2 SVGAGI. V lost 6 bases to trimming and J lost 6 bases, with 11 bases between them. CDR3 loop: CASSSYIPGELFF. CDR3 nucleotides: TGTGCCAGCAGCAGTTACATACCCGGGGAGCTGTTTTTT.

J is TRBJ2-2 and V is TRBV19; TRBD1 is a possible D gene (6 bases). Germline loops: CDR1 LNHDA, CDR2 SQIVND (reference sequence). The CDR3 runs to 13 residues. In DNA, the CDR3 is TGTGCAGGGGGAGACGCGAACACCGGGGAGCTGTTTTTT. Amino acids: CAGGDANTGELFF. The full variable domain, rest sourced from reference TRBV19 and TRBJ2-2, is DGGITQSPKYLFRKEGQNVTLSCEQNLNHDAMYWYRQDPGQGLRLIYYSQIVNDFQKGDIAEGYSVSREKKESFPLTVTSAQKNPTAFYLCAGGDANTGELFFGEGSRLTVL.

J is TRBJ2-1 and V is TRBV5-4; TRBD1 aligns across 10 bases. This CDR3 contains 16 residues. CDR1 and CDR2 (germline): SGHNT, YYREEE (reference sequence). Trimming at V came to 5 bases and at J to 3 bases, leaving 8 bases not matched to a gene. The CDR3 reads CASSHPGQGIYNEQFF. The CDR3 DNA reads as TGTGCCAGCAGTCATCCGGGACAGGGGATCTACAATGAGCAGTTCTTC.

The chain employs TRBV6-1 and TRBJ1-3, with D possibly being TRBD1 (5 bases). This CDR3 has 12 amino acids. Germline CDR1 MNHNS, CDR2 SASEGT. Trimming shortened V by 4 bases and J by 7 bases, and 8 bases separated the two germline ends. The CDR3 nucleotides are TGTGCCAGCAGTGTCCCAGGGAACACCATATATTTT. It translates to CASSVPGNTIYF.